The source of this T cell receptor (beta chain) is a study of beta chain features in type 1 diabetes. Germline values: CDR1 SGDLS, CDR2 YYNGEE. V gave up 4 bases and J gave up 6 bases, with 10 bases separating them. This CDR3 has 12 amino acids. Since all of the isolated RNA was reverse transcribed, expressed TCRB transcripts were what got sequenced. The table came from immunoSEQ multiplex PCR; TCRdb's copy has only in-frame clones and leaves some out. The data contain 810,000 or so clones, about a sixth of them singletons. This sequence originates from a woman aged 18-29 years in good health. Source material: naive CD4+ T cells from blood. The genes are TRBV9 and TRBJ1-2; D unresolved. In DNA form, the CDR3 reads TGTGCCAGCAGCTCACGCACACATGGCTACACCTTC. Translated: CASSSRTHGYTF.